Sequencing of this TCR beta chain was carried out in a study of blood T cell repertoires in COVID-19. Study overall: The United States, Italy and Spain provided the acute and convalescent COVID-19 samples.

Germline lookup yields CDR1 SGHTA and CDR2 FQGTGA. V lost 2 bases, J lost 5 bases, and 6 bases lay in between. The CDR3 has 12 residues. TCRdb's table, derived via immunoSEQ multiplex PCR, lists solely in-frame clones and lacks some. This table holds approximately 16,000 clones, around 90% found once. J is TRBJ2-5 and V is TRBV7-3, with D maybe TRBD1 (6 bases). The receptor was isolated from a woman in her seventies in a cohort sampled during active or convalescent COVID-19. Sequenced sample: peripheral blood. Here the CDR3 reads CASSLDRETQYF. In DNA, the CDR3 is TGTGCCAGCAGCTTAGACAGGGAGACCCAGTACTTC. The full variable domain, its missing parts supplied by reference TRBV7-3 and TRBJ2-5, is GAGVSQTPSNKVTEKGKYVELRCDPISGHTALYWYRQSLGQGPEFLIYFQGTGAADDSGLPNDRFFAVRPEGSVSTLKIQRTERGDSAVYLCASSLDRETQYFGPGTRLLVL.